One sample yielded the 32 T cell receptor beta chains listed below, sequenced in a study of cytomegalovirus exposure and HLA in healthy donors. Only in-frame clones appear in the TCRdb table, and some are missing; sequencing was by immunoSEQ multiplex PCR. Among 100,000 to 150,000 clones listed, roughly 87% were seen once. The sequenced sample was PBMCs. The receptor source for this set is a woman aged 18-35 years in good health and CMV-seronegative.

This clone was detected only a few times. The CDR3 loop reads CASSPRTRAYEQYF. DNA of the CDR3: TGTGCCAGCAGCCCTAGGACTAGAGCCTACGAGCAGTACTTC. The V and J genes are TRBV5-4 and TRBJ2-7; TRBD2 matches at 7 bases. CDR1 and CDR2 from the germline V gene are SGHNT and YYREEE (reference sequence). This CDR3 spans 14 amino acids. The V gene end was trimmed by 4 bases and the J gene end by 2 bases; junction bases not matched to a gene: 6.

The CDR3 nucleotides are TGTGCCAGCACGTCTCAGGGGGCGAGGGACAATGAGCAGTTCTTC. Translated, it gives CASTSQGARDNEQFF. This sequence joins TRBV6-6 and TRBJ2-1, with 8 bases identical to TRBD1. V lost 7 bases, J lost 5 bases, and 10 bases stayed unmatched. Germline V gene sequence: CDR1 MNHNY, CDR2 SVGAGI (reference sequence). There are 15 residues in the CDR3.

This clone came up a few times. This chain uses TRBV4-2 with TRBJ1-4; D may be TRBD1 (5 bases). The CDR3 length is 15 residues. The V and J ends lost 0 bases and 8 bases respectively, with 13 bases between them. Looked up from germline, CDR1 is LGHNA and CDR2 is YNFKEQ. CDR3 nucleotides: TGTGCCAGCAGCCAAGATTTTGGGGCTTGGGAAAAACTGTTTTTT. Protein sequence: CASSQDFGAWEKLFF.

V is TRBV11-2 and J is TRBJ2-5; 7 bases are shared with TRBD1. Losses at the gene ends were 1 base for V and 5 bases for J; bases not matched to a gene: 13. The CDR3 consists of 17 residues. Germline V gene data show CDR1 as SGHAT and CDR2 as FQNNGV. The CDR3 loop reads CASSLVGLSRGQETQYF. CDR3 DNA: TGTGCCAGCAGCTTAGTAGGTCTGTCGAGGGGGCAGGAGACCCAGTACTTC.

J is TRBJ2-1 and V is TRBV7-9, with D perhaps TRBD2 (5 bases). Between the trimmed V and J ends, which lost 7 bases and 8 bases, there was a span of 9 bases. Per germline, CDR1 SEHNR and CDR2 FQNEAQ (reference sequence). This CDR3 region has 11 residues. This CDR3 is CASIIAYEQFF. CDR3 coding DNA: TGTGCCAGCATAATAGCGTATGAGCAGTTCTTC. The full variable domain, completed using reference TRBV7-9 and TRBJ2-1, is DTGVSQNPRHKITKRGQNVTFRCDPISEHNRLYWYRQTLGQGPEFLTYFQNEAQLEKSRLLSDRFSAERPKGSFSTLEIQRTEQGDSAMYLCASIIAYEQFFGPGTRLTVL.

The chain joins TRBV11-3 to TRBJ2-2; a possible D gene is TRBD1 (6 bases). The V end lost 5 bases, the J end lost 9 bases, and 13 bases lay between the germline ends. Germline CDR1 reads SGHNT; CDR2 reads YENEEA. The CDR3 is made up of 13 amino acids. The CDR3 region has the DNA TGTGCCAGCAGCCAAGGGGGAATAAGGGAGCTGTTTTTT. It specifies CASSQGGIRELFF. The full variable domain, in which reference TRBV11-3 and TRBJ2-2 provide the parts outside the CDR3, is EAGVVQSPRYKIIEKKQPVAFWCNPISGHNTLYWYLQNLGQGPELLIRYENEEAVDDSQLPKDRFSAERLKGVDSTLKIQPAELGDSAVYLCASSQGGIRELFFGEGSRLTVL.

The chain uses TRBV10-3 and TRBJ1-3; TRBD1 agrees at 7 bases. The length of the CDR3 is 13 residues. Per germline, CDR1 ENHRY and CDR2 SYGVKD. Trimming cost V 10 bases and J 0 bases; bases outside gene matches: 3. The CDR3, as DNA: TGTGCCAGCCAGGGGGTCTCTGGAAACACCATATATTTT. Amino acid sequence: CASQGVSGNTIYF.

V usage is TRBV30 and J usage is TRBJ2-7; D is undetermined. The CDR3 totals 14 residues. Per the germline V gene, CDR1 is GTSNPN and CDR2 is SVGIG (reference sequence). V was clipped by 3 bases and J by 2 bases, with 14 bases between them. The CDR3 region has the DNA TGTGCCTGGAGCGTCGACCGGCAGGCCTACGAGCAGTACTTC. This gives the protein CAWSVDRQAYEQYF.

The rearrangement links TRBV2 to TRBJ2-5; 9 nucleotides line up with TRBD2. V dropped 8 bases and J dropped 5; count of bases not matched to a gene: 3. The length of the CDR3 is 12 residues. CDR1 and CDR2 (germline): SNHLY, FYNNEI. CDR3 protein: CASEREAETQYF. The CDR3 DNA reads as TGTGCCAGCGAGCGGGAGGCGGAGACCCAGTACTTC.

This clone was counted once. This sequence joins TRBV2 and TRBJ2-5, with D possibly being TRBD1 (5 bases). Trimming left V 6 bases short and J 5 bases short, with 16 bases between. The CDR3 has 14 amino acids. In germline, CDR1 is SNHLY, CDR2 FYNNEI. CDR3 region: CASSPGRAGETQYF. CDR3 in DNA: TGTGCCAGCAGCCCAGGCAGGGCTGGCGAGACCCAGTACTTC. Variable domain in full (rest from reference TRBV2 and TRBJ2-5): EPEVTQTPSHQVTQMGQEVILRCVPISNHLYFYWYRQILGQKVEFLVSFYNNEISEKSEIFDDQFSVERPDGSNFTLKIRSTKLEDSAMYFCASSPGRAGETQYFGPGTRLLVL.

The V and J genes are TRBV6-1 and TRBJ2-7, with 10 nucleotides matching TRBD2. The junction had 7 bases not matched to a gene; V was cut back by 6 bases and J by 2 bases. The CDR3 sequence is 15 residues long. Germline lookup yields CDR1 MNHNS and CDR2 SASEGT. CDR3 coding DNA: TGTGCCAGCAGCTCCGGACTAGCGGTGGCCTACGAGCAGTACTTC. This gives the protein CASSSGLAVAYEQYF.

The chain carries TRBV6-5 and TRBJ2-5, with TRBD1 matching 11 bases. CDR3 length: 16 amino acids. V lost 1 base to trimming and J lost 5 bases; unmatched junction nucleotides: 6. Germline CDR1 MNHEY, CDR2 SVGAGI. The CDR3 loop reads CASSYYWTGGKETQYF. DNA for the CDR3: TGTGCCAGCAGTTACTATTGGACAGGGGGCAAGGAGACCCAGTACTTC.

The gene calls are TRBV6-6 and TRBJ1-5; TRBD1 might be the D (5 bases). The CDR3 runs 14 residues. V was trimmed by 0 bases and J by 4 bases, leaving 7 bases between them. CDR1 and CDR2 (germline): MNHNY, SVGAGI (reference sequence). The CDR3 coding sequence is TGTGCCAGCAGTTACTCAGGGGTTAATCAGCCCCAGCATTTT. Amino acids: CASSYSGVNQPQHF.

The chain combines TRBV4-1 with TRBJ1-4; TRBD1 matches 11 bases. This CDR3 is built from 19 residues. Trimming cost V 0 bases and J 0 bases; bases outside gene matches: 6. Germline V CDR1 and CDR2: MGHRA, YSYEKL. DNA for the CDR3: TGCGCCAGCAGCCAAGATTTTGCGGGACAGGGGGCAACTAATGAAAAACTGTTTTTT. Its translation is CASSQDFAGQGATNEKLFF.

This rearrangement joins TRBV18 to TRBJ2-7, with 7 bases aligning to TRBD2. This CDR3 is 12 amino acids long. Germline V CDR1 and CDR2: KGHSH, LQKENI. V trimming: 6 bases; J trimming: 9 bases; junction bases outside the gene matches: 8. CDR3 sequence: CASSDQRGAQYV. DNA of the CDR3: TGTGCCAGCTCCGACCAGCGGGGAGCGCAGTACGTC.

The genes are TRBV7-6 and TRBJ2-1; D not certain. CDR1 SGHVS and CDR2 FNYEAQ come from the germline V gene. The V end lost 5 bases, the J end lost 3 bases, and 11 bases lay between the germline ends. The CDR3 is 14 amino acids. CDR3 bases: TGTGCCAGCAGCCTCGGGTCGATCTACAATGAGCAGTTCTTC. Protein sequence: CASSLGSIYNEQFF.

The rearrangement joins TRBV19 to TRBJ2-4; perhaps TRBD1 as D (6 bases). Trimming took off 1 base at V and 7 bases at J, with 8 bases between the two ends. The germline V gene has CDR1 LNHDA and CDR2 SQIVND (reference sequence). The CDR3 sequence is 13 residues long. CDR3 loop: CASSIAGHNIQYF. CDR3 DNA: TGTGCCAGTAGTATAGCGGGACACAACATTCAGTACTTC.

This clone occurred once. V and J are TRBV6-1 and TRBJ2-7; D might be TRBD2 (6 bases). CDR3 length: 13 residues. With 4 bases removed from V and 3 bases from J, the gap between germline ends came to 10 bases. Germline CDR1 reads MNHNS; CDR2 reads SASEGT. Here the CDR3 reads CASSGLGGYEQYF. CDR3 sequence (DNA): TGTGCCAGCAGTGGATTGGGGGGCTACGAGCAGTACTTC.

The rearrangement uses TRBV10-2 and TRBJ1-2; TRBD1 agrees at 7 bases. Germline CDR1 and CDR2: WSHSY and SAAADI. With 2 bases clipped from V and 8 bases from J, the junction kept 17 bases outside the gene matches. The CDR3 has 17 residues. This CDR3 is CASSELRDSAYYGGYTF. In nucleotides, the CDR3 is TGCGCCAGCAGTGAGCTCCGGGACAGTGCATATTATGGGGGCTACACCTTC.

The genes are TRBV7-9 and TRBJ1-5, with D perhaps TRBD1 (6 bases). Germline V gene lookup returns CDR1 SEHNR and CDR2 FQNEAQ (reference sequence). This CDR3 contains 16 residues. Trimming pared 4 bases from V and 4 bases from J, leaving 17 bases between. The CDR3 bases are TGTGCCAGCAGCTCAACGACAGGCCCGGGGAATCAGCCCCAGCATTTT. Translating gives CASSSTTGPGNQPQHF.

The genes are TRBV6-5 and TRBJ2-2, with D unresolved. Trimming pared 6 bases from V and 2 bases from J, leaving 7 bases between. CDR1 is MNHEY, CDR2 SVGAGI, per germline. The CDR3 totals 13 residues. The CDR3 loop reads CASSHSNTGELFF. In nucleotides, the CDR3 is TGTGCCAGCAGCCATAGTAACACCGGGGAGCTGTTTTTT.

This clone was recorded a few times. V usage is TRBV11-2 and J usage is TRBJ1-2; D is undetermined. The germline V and J ends were trimmed by 5 bases and 0 bases, with 10 bases remaining between them. CDR3 size: 14 residues. CDR1 and CDR2 (germline): SGHAT, FQNNGV. Written as DNA, the CDR3 is TGTGCCAGCAGCGGAGGGTCATCTAACTATGGCTACACCTTC. As protein: CASSGGSSNYGYTF.

The chain is built from TRBV28 and TRBJ1-1, with D possibly TRBD1 on 6 matching bases. CDR1 MDHEN and CDR2 SYDVKM come from the germline V gene. Trimming stripped 6 bases from V and 1 base from J, with 12 bases between. This CDR3 region has 14 residues. CDR3: CASRSPQGNTEAFF. DNA of the CDR3: TGTGCCAGCAGATCACCACAGGGGAACACTGAAGCTTTCTTT.

The chain recombines TRBV28 with TRBJ1-2, with TRBD1 as a possible D gene (5 bases). V lost 3 bases, J lost 8 bases, and 19 bases lay in between. CDR1 is MDHEN and CDR2 is SYDVKM in the germline V gene. The CDR3 spans 15 residues. The DNA for the CDR3 is TGTGCCAGCAGTTTCCTCGACTCGGGACTCCGAGGCTACACCTTC. This sequence encodes CASSFLDSGLRGYTF.

The chain combines TRBV2 with TRBJ2-1, with 10 positions matching TRBD2. The CDR3 length is 14 residues. The V segment lost 6 bases and the J segment 7 bases; nucleotides outside the gene matches: 6. Germline V lookup: CDR1 SNHLY, CDR2 FYNNEI. CDR3 DNA sequence: TGTGCCAGCAGGAGTAGCGGGGGGCGAAATGAGCAGTTCTTC. This encodes CASRSSGGRNEQFF.

This clone was counted only a few times. This sequence joins TRBV7-8 and TRBJ1-1; 11 bases align to TRBD1. Germline CDR1 reads SGHVS; CDR2 reads FQNEAQ. Germline trimming cut 7 bases from V and 1 base from J; bases unmatched to any gene: 11. This CDR3 contains 17 residues. The CDR3 DNA reads as TGTGCCAGCACCCCGACTCGGGGACAGGGGGAGAACACTGAAGCTTTCTTT. It encodes CASTPTRGQGENTEAFF.

V usage is TRBV6-5 and J usage is TRBJ2-1, with 9 bases matching TRBD2. There are 15 residues in the CDR3. The trim removed 0 bases at V and 6 bases at J, leaving 3 bases unmatched. CDR1 is MNHEY and CDR2 is SVGAGI in the germline V gene. CDR3 DNA: TGTGCCAGCAGTTACTCTAGCGGGGGCGGCAATGAGCAGTTCTTC. Its protein product is CASSYSSGGGNEQFF.

The gene calls are TRBV5-4 and TRBJ2-5; 7 nucleotides align to TRBD1. The germline V gene encodes CDR1 SGHNT and CDR2 YYREEE (reference sequence). V was pared by 6 bases and J by 1 base, with 9 bases of the junction left unmatched. CDR3 length: 15 residues. CDR3 bases: TGTGCCAGCACCATAAAAGGGGGCAGCCAAGAGACCCAGTACTTC. It yields the protein CASTIKGGSQETQYF.

The table lists this clone with a count of one. The chain combines TRBV7-7 with TRBJ2-5; 8 bases fit TRBD2. CDR3 length: 13 amino acids. Per the germline V gene, CDR1 is SSHAT and CDR2 is FNYEAQ (reference sequence). V shed 5 bases, J shed 9 bases, and the junction held 8 bases outside the gene matches. The chain's CDR3 is CASSPGGMKAQYF. CDR3 DNA sequence: TGTGCCAGCAGCCCGGGGGGGATGAAGGCCCAGTACTTC.

The chain combines TRBV15 with TRBJ2-7; D uncertain. Germline assignment: CDR1 LNHNV and CDR2 YYDKDF (reference sequence). The CDR3 runs to 12 residues. V lost 0 bases and J 2 bases, leaving 2 bases between the germline ends. The CDR3 region has the DNA TGTGCCACCAGCAGAGATACCTACGAGCAGTACTTC. It specifies CATSRDTYEQYF.

The V gene is TRBV19, the J gene TRBJ1-5, with a possible D match to TRBD1 (6 bases). V dropped 4 bases and J dropped 0 bases, with 13 bases sitting between them. Germline loops: CDR1 LNHDA, CDR2 SQIVND (reference sequence). This CDR3 has 16 amino acids. This chain's CDR3 is CASSTMGAVSNQPQHF. The CDR3 DNA reads as TGTGCCAGTAGTACCATGGGGGCCGTTAGCAATCAGCCCCAGCATTTT. Full variable domain (remainder filled in from reference TRBV19 and TRBJ1-5): DGGITQSPKYLFRKEGQNVTLSCEQNLNHDAMYWYRQDPGQGLRLIYYSQIVNDFQKGDIAEGYSVSREKKESFPLTVTSAQKNPTAFYLCASSTMGAVSNQPQHFGDGTRLSIL.

This clone was counted ten times or more. V and J are TRBV2 and TRBJ2-7; a weak D match, TRBD2 (5 bases). CDR1 SNHLY and CDR2 FYNNEI come from the germline V gene. V was clipped by 6 bases and J by 6 bases, with 9 bases between them. The CDR3 is 11 residues long. CDR3 nucleotide sequence: TGTGCCAGCAGAGAGGGTGCCGAGCAGTACGTC. It codes for CASREGAEQYV.